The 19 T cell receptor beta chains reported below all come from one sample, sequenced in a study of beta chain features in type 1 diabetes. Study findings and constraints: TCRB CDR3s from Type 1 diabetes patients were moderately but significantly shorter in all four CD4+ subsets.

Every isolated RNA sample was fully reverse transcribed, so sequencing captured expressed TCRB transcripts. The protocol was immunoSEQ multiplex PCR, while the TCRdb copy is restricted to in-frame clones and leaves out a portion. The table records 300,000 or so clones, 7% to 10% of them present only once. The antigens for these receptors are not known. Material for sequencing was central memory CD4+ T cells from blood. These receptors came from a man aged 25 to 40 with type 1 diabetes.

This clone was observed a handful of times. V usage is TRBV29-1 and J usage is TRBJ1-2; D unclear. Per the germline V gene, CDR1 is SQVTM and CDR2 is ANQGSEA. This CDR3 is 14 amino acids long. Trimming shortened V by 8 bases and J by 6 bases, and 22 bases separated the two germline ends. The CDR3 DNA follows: TGCAGCTCAACCCTGGGTTCGGGTGTCGATGGCTACACCTTC. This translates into CSSTLGSGVDGYTF. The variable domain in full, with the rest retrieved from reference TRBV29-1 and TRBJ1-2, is SAVISQKPSRDICQRGTSLTIQCQVDSQVTMMFWYRQQPGQSLTLIATANQGSEATYESGFVIDKFPISRPNLTFSTLTVSNMSPEDSSIYLCSSTLGSGVDGYTFGSGTRLTVV.

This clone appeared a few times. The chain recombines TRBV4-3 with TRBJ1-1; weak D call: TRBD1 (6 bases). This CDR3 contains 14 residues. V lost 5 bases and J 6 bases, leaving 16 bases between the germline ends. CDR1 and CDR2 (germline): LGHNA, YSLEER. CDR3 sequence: CASSLTPGASEAFF. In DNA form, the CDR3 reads TGCGCCAGCAGCTTAACGCCGGGGGCGTCTGAAGCTTTCTTT.

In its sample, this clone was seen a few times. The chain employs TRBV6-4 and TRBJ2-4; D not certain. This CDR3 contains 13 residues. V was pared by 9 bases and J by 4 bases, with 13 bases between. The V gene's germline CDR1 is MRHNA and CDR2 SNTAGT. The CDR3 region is CASVEISKNIQYF. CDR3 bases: TGTGCCAGTGTCGAGATATCTAAAAACATTCAGTACTTC.

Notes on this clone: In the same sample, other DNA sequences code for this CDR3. The CDR3 spells CASSESGRDYGYTF. In DNA form, the CDR3 reads TGCGCCAGCAGTGAGTCAGGGAGAGACTATGGCTACACCTTC. The rearrangement links TRBV10-1 to TRBJ1-2; D remains unclear. The CDR3 has 14 amino acids. Germline V gene data show CDR1 as WNHNN and CDR2 as SYGVQD (reference sequence). V lost 0 bases and J 3 bases, leaving 8 bases between the germline ends.

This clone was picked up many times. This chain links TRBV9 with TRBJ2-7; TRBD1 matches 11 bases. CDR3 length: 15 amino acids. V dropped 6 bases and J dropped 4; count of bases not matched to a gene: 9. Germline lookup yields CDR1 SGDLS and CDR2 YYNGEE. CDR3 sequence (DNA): TGTGCCAGCATACAGGACAGGGGGCGTATGTACGAGCAGTACTTC. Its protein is CASIQDRGRMYEQYF.

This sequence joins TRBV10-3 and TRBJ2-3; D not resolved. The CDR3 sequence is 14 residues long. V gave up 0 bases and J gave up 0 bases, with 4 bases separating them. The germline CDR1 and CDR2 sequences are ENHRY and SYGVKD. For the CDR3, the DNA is TGTGCCATCAGTGAGTCGGGTAGCACAGATACGCAGTATTTT. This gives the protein CAISESGSTDTQYF.

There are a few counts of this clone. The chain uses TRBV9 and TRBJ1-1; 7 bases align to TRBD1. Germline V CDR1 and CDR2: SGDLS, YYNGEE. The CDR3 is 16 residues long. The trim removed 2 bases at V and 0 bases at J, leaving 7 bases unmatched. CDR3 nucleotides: TGTGCCAGCAGCGTCTCACCTGGGACAGTGAACACTGAAGCTTTCTTT. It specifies CASSVSPGTVNTEAFF.

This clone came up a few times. CDR3 sequence (DNA): TGTGCCAGCAGGGGACAGGGCAGTCCAGGCGGGGAGCTGTTTTTT. Protein sequence: CASRGQGSPGGELFF. The V gene is TRBV6-6, the J gene TRBJ2-2, with TRBD1 matching 9 bases. The CDR3 is 15 residues long. Germline V gene data show CDR1 as MNHNY and CDR2 as SVGAGI (reference sequence). V was clipped by 6 bases and J by 7 bases; unmatched bases: 9.

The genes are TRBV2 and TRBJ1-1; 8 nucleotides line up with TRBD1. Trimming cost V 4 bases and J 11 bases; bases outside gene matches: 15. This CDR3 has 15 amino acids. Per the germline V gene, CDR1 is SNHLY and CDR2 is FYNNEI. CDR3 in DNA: TGTGCCAGCAGTGGAACGGGCAGGGGGCCAGTGAACGCTTTCTTT. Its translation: CASSGTGRGPVNAFF.

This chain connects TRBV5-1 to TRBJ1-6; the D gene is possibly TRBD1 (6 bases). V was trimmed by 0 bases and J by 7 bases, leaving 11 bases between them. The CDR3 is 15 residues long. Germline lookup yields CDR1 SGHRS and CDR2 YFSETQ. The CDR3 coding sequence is TGCGCCAGCAGCTTGGCGGGGGGCCTGAATTCACCCCTCCACTTT. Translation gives CASSLAGGLNSPLHF.

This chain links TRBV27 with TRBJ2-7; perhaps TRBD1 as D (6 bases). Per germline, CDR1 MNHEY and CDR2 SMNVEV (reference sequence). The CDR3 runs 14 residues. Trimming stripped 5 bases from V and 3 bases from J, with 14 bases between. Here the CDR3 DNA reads TGTGCCAGCAGTAGTTACCGGGACAACTACGAGCAGTACTTC. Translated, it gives CASSSYRDNYEQYF.

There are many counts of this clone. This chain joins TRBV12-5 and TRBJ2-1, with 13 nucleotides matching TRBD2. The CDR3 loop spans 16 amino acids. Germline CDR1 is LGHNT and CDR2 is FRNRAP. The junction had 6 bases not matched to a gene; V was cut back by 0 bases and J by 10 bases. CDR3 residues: CASGLVLTSGGIEQFF. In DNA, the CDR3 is TGTGCTAGTGGTTTGGTACTGACTAGCGGGGGGATAGAGCAGTTCTTC.

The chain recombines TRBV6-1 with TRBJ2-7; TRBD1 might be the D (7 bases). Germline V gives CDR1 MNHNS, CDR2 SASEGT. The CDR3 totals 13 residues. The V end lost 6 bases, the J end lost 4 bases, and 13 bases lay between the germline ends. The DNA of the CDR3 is TGTGCCAGCAGATCATCAGGGGGGTACGAGCAGTACTTC. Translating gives CASRSSGGYEQYF.

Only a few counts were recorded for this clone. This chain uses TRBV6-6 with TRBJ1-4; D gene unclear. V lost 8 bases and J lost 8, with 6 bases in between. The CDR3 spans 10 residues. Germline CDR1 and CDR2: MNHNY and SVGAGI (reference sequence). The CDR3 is CASGWEKLFF. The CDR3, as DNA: TGTGCCAGCGGTTGGGAAAAACTGTTTTTT.

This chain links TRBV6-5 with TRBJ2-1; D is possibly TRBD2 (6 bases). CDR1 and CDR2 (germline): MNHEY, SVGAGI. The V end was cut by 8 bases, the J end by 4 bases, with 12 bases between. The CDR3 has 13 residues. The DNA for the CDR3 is TGTGCCAGCGGAGGGACTCCTTACAATGAGCAGTTCTTC. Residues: CASGGTPYNEQFF.

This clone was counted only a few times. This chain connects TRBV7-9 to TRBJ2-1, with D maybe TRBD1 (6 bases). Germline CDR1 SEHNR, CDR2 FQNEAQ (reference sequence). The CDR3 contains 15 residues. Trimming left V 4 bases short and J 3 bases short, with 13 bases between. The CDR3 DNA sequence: TGTGCCAGCAGCTCAACCTCGGGACACTACAATGAGCAGTTCTTC. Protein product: CASSSTSGHYNEQFF.

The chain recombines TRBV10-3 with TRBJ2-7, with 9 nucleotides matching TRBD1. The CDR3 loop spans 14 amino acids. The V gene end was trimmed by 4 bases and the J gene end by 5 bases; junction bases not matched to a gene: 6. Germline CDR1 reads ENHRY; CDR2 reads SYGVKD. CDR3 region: CAISVGQGKDEQYF. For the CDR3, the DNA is TGTGCCATCAGTGTAGGACAGGGGAAAGACGAGCAGTACTTC.

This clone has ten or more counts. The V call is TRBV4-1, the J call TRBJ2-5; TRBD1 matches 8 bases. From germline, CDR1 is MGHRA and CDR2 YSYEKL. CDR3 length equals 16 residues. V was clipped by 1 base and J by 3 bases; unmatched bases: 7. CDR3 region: CASSQGGTGEKETQYF. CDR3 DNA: TGCGCCAGCAGCCAAGGCGGGACAGGAGAGAAAGAGACCCAGTACTTC.

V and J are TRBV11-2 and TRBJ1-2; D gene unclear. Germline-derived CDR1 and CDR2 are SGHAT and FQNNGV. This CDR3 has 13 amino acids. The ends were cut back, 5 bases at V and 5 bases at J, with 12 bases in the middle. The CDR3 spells CASSPSGRYGYTF. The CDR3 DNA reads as TGTGCCAGCAGCCCCTCGGGGAGGTATGGCTACACCTTC.